This T cell receptor (beta chain) was recovered during a study of cytomegalovirus exposure and HLA in healthy donors. Regarding the study as a whole: Whilst most TCR sequences proved rare, a subset of public TCRs occurred across many donors. Three chains linked to CMV were shown in vitro to be specific for CMV antigens.

This CDR3 contains 15 residues. Germline V gene lookup returns CDR1 MNHNS and CDR2 SASEGT. V was cut by 5 bases and J by 9 bases, with 23 bases left in between. Profiled with immunoSEQ multiplex PCR; TCRdb holds only in-frame clones, not every one. The table lists about 160,000 clones, 85% to 90% of them singletons. On this clone: Antigen: not known.

This TCR derives from a woman younger than 35 in good health and CMV-seropositive. The chain employs TRBV6-1 and TRBJ2-7, with D possibly TRBD1 on 5 matching bases. The sequencing input was PBMCs. CDR3 coding DNA: TGTGCCAGCAGTCTACAACGGTCCCCTAGGGGTGGGCAGTACTTC. Encoded protein: CASSLQRSPRGGQYF.